Below, 10 T cell receptor beta chains from the same sample are listed, as sequenced in a study of CD8 T cells in Susac syndrome. Reverse transcription of roughly 0.5 to 1 ug RNA was carried out with random hexamers. A single record per CDR3 protein comes from TCRdb applying MiXCR to the immunoSEQ multiplex PCR reads. The data contain about 110,000 distinct CDR3 sequences, 96% of them singletons. Input material: CD4+ T cells from PBMCs. These receptors all stem from a human donor in good health.

V usage is TRBV4-1 and J usage is TRBJ1-5; D perhaps matches TRBD1 (6 bases). The V end was cut by 5 bases, the J end by 4 bases, with 15 bases between. The CDR3 is 15 residues long. CDR1 is MGHRA and CDR2 is YSYEKL in the germline V gene. CDR3 loop: CASSKQGLTNQPQHF. The CDR3 region has the DNA TGCGCCAGCAGCAAGCAGGGGTTAACAAATCAGCCCCAGCATTTT.

This sequence joins TRBV5-1 and TRBJ2-7, with 11 bases fitting TRBD2. V dropped 4 bases and J dropped 3; count of bases not matched to a gene: 12. Looked up from germline, CDR1 is SGHRS and CDR2 is YFSETQ. The length of the CDR3 is 17 residues. The chain's CDR3 is CASSRGTAGTSGYEQYF. CDR3 nucleotide sequence: TGCGCCAGCAGCCGAGGGACGGCTGGGACTAGCGGCTACGAGCAGTACTTC.

The chain combines TRBV4-3 with TRBJ2-3; 9 nucleotides align to TRBD2. Germline CDR1 LGHNA, CDR2 YSLEER. The CDR3 sequence is 18 residues long. V was pared by 0 bases and J by 3 bases, with 10 bases of the junction left unmatched. The CDR3 spells CASSQDTSAGGVTDTQYF. The CDR3 DNA is TGCGCCAGCAGCCAAGACACATCGGCGGGAGGGGTGACAGATACGCAGTATTTT.

The V and J genes are TRBV18 and TRBJ2-5; D gene uncertain. Looked up from germline, CDR1 is KGHSH and CDR2 is LQKENI. The ends were cut back, 3 bases at V and 2 bases at J, with 10 bases in the middle. The CDR3 consists of 14 residues. Here the CDR3 reads CASSPVVGQETQYF. CDR3 DNA sequence: TGTGCCAGCTCACCTGTGGTGGGGCAAGAGACCCAGTACTTC.

The J gene is TRBJ2-5, the V gene TRBV7-9, with no clear D. The V gene's germline CDR1 is SEHNR and CDR2 FQNEAQ (reference sequence). Trimming left V 2 bases short and J 2 bases short, with 12 bases between. The CDR3 is 15 residues long. The CDR3 loop reads CASSLWLGQQETQYF. The CDR3 coding sequence is TGTGCCAGCAGCTTATGGCTCGGCCAGCAAGAGACCCAGTACTTC.

V usage is TRBV30 and J usage is TRBJ1-2, with D unresolved. Germline CDR1 GTSNPN, CDR2 SVGIG (reference sequence). V dropped 2 bases and J dropped 6 bases, with 22 bases sitting between them. The CDR3 totals 16 residues. CDR3 protein: CAWSSPVTSPRDGYTF. The CDR3 nucleotides are TGTGCCTGGAGTTCCCCGGTAACCTCACCTAGAGATGGCTACACCTTC.

The CDR3 bases are TGCGCCAGCAGCTTGCTACACAACTCCTACGAGCAGTACTTC. Protein: CASSLLHNSYEQYF. This chain connects TRBV5-1 to TRBJ2-7, with D unresolved. There are 14 residues in the CDR3. With 1 base removed from V and 0 bases from J, the gap between germline ends came to 8 bases. The V gene's germline CDR1 is SGHRS and CDR2 YFSETQ.

This chain uses TRBV11-1 with TRBJ2-5, with no clear D. The V end was cut by 5 bases, the J end by 2 bases, with 9 bases between. Per the germline V gene, CDR1 is SGHAT and CDR2 is FQDESV (reference sequence). The CDR3 extends over 13 amino acids. The CDR3 is CASSRRFQETQYF. As DNA, the CDR3 is TGTGCCAGCAGCCGCAGGTTTCAAGAGACCCAGTACTTC.

V is TRBV6-5 and J is TRBJ2-3; D perhaps matches TRBD1 (6 bases). Per germline, CDR1 MNHEY and CDR2 SVGAGI. The CDR3 consists of 12 residues. V shed 4 bases and J shed 6 bases, with 8 bases lying between them. The CDR3 spells CASSSDRDTQYF. DNA of the CDR3: TGTGCCAGCAGTTCCGACAGGGATACGCAGTATTTT.

In nucleotides, the CDR3 is TGTGCCAGCAGCTTATCTGTAGAGACCCAGTACTTC. It specifies CASSLSVETQYF. The V gene is TRBV7-2, the J gene TRBJ2-5; no firm D call. The CDR3 spans 12 residues. The germline V gene has CDR1 SGHTA and CDR2 FQGNSA. The ends were cut back, 2 bases at V and 4 bases at J, with 5 bases in the middle.